The 10 T cell receptor beta chains below come from one sample, sequenced in a study of blood T cell repertoires in COVID-19 (TCRdb year 2020). The library was prepared using the immunoSEQ multiplex PCR assay. This immuneACCESS table, as held by TCRdb, lists in-frame sequences with V and J called but not all clones. Of the missing ones, under half trace to an unresolved V gene in checked studies; the others have no known cause. Recorded for this sample are 150,000 to 200,000 clones; more than 85% of them occurred a single time. The ten top clones hold 2% to 3% of the sample. The sample taken for sequencing was peripheral blood. All receptors derive from an elderly woman with COVID-19, enrolled during active disease.

The chain combines TRBV21-1 with TRBJ1-1. TRBV21-1 is a recognized pseudogene. The CDR3 is 13 residues long. The chain's CDR3 is CASSKKRGCGAFF. DNA of the CDR3: TGTGCCAGCAGCAAAAAACGCGGGTGTGGAGCTTTCTTT.

As for this clone: Other DNA sequences in this specimen translate into the identical CDR3. V usage is TRBV28 and J usage is TRBJ1-3; D might be TRBD1 (6 bases). This CDR3 region has 14 residues. With 3 bases removed from V and 4 bases from J, the gap between germline ends came to 10 bases. Germline CDR1 reads MDHEN; CDR2 reads SYDVKM. CDR3 DNA sequence: TGTGCCAGCAGTTTCGCAGGGGTAGGAAACACCATATATTTT. Translation gives CASSFAGVGNTIYF.

This chain uses TRBV19 with TRBJ1-1; TRBD1 matches at 9 bases. V shed 6 bases and J 2 bases; nucleotides not matched to a gene: 16. The CDR3 is 18 amino acids. The germline V gene encodes CDR1 LNHDA and CDR2 SQIVND (reference sequence). For the CDR3, the DNA is TGTGCCAGTAGCCCTTCCACCGGGACAGGGAGGGGAAACACTGAAGCTTTCTTT. The encoded protein is CASSPSTGTGRGNTEAFF.

This sequence joins TRBV19 and TRBJ1-2; 7 positions agree with TRBD1. Trimming cost V 1 base and J 0 bases; bases outside gene matches: 5. Germline CDR1 LNHDA, CDR2 SQIVND (reference sequence). This CDR3 has 16 amino acids. CDR3 region: CASSIAGTETNYGYTF. The CDR3 region has the DNA TGTGCCAGTAGTATAGCAGGGACAGAAACTAACTATGGCTACACCTTC.

V is TRBV3-1 (or the pseudogene TRBV3-2) and J is TRBJ1-4; D uncertain. The germline V gene has CDR1 LGHDT and CDR2 YNNKEL (reference sequence). Trimming took 1 base from V and 7 from J, leaving 7 bases between them. The length of the CDR3 is 13 residues. The CDR3 region has the DNA TGTGCCAGCAGCCAAGTGGCTGGTGAAAAACTGTTTTTT. Translation: CASSQVAGEKLFF.

The V and J genes are TRBV28 and TRBJ2-1; TRBD2 matches at 7 bases. Germline V gene data show CDR1 as MDHEN and CDR2 as SYDVKM. Trimming cost V 6 bases and J 3 bases; bases outside gene matches: 5. The CDR3 has 14 amino acids. This CDR3 reads CASRAGPVYNEQFF. The CDR3 nucleotides are TGTGCCAGCAGAGCGGGACCCGTCTACAATGAGCAGTTCTTC.

The J gene is TRBJ2-3, the V gene TRBV9; 11 bases match TRBD1. The V gene's germline CDR1 is SGDLS and CDR2 YYNGEE. The ends lost 4 bases at V and 4 bases at J; junction bases unmatched: 5. The CDR3 length is 15 residues. The CDR3 region has the DNA TGTGCCAGCAGCTTCGGACAGGGGGCCCCAGATACGCAGTATTTT. Translating gives CASSFGQGAPDTQYF.

V usage is TRBV16 and J usage is TRBJ1-1; tentative D call: TRBD1 (5 bases). Trimming took 0 bases from V and 0 from J, leaving 11 bases between them. Germline CDR1 reads KGHSY; CDR2 reads FQNENV. This CDR3 spans 16 amino acids. The CDR3 DNA is TGTGCCAGCAGCCAATCCCGGGGGGAGTTGAACACTGAAGCTTTCTTT. Amino acids: CASSQSRGELNTEAFF.

The genes are TRBV12-1 and TRBJ1-1; the table's TRBD1 call for D was not verified on the DNA. TRBV12-1 is noted as a pseudogene. The CDR3 loop spans 14 amino acids. The CDR3 coding sequence is TGTGCCAGGGACAGGGGGGATATGAACACTGAAGCTTTCTTT. It specifies CARDRGDMNTEAFF.

J is TRBJ2-7 and V is TRBV7-2; 13 bases are shared with TRBD2. Germline loops: CDR1 SGHTA, CDR2 FQGNSA. The CDR3 is 17 amino acids. V gave up 5 bases and J gave up 1 base; unmatched junction bases: 8. This chain's CDR3 is CASSLTSGRGGSYEQYF. The CDR3 bases are TGTGCCAGCAGCCTAACTAGCGGGAGGGGTGGGTCCTACGAGCAGTACTTC.